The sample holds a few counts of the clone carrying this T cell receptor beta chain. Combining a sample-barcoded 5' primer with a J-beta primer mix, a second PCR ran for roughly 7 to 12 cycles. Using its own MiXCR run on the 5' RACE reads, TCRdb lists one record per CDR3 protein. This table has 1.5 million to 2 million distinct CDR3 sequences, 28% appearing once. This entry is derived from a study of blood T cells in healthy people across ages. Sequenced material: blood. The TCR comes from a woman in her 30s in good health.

DNA for the CDR3: TGCAGTGCTAGAGTGGGGACACTGCCCGCAGGCCCCCTCCACTTT. It translates to CSARVGTLPAGPLHF. The chain combines TRBV20-1 with TRBJ1-6; D is possibly TRBD1 (6 bases). Germline values: CDR1 DFQATT, CDR2 SNEGSKA (reference sequence). Trimming took off 1 base at V and 13 bases at J, with 20 bases between the two ends. CDR3 length equals 15 residues.